One and the same sample provided the 27 T cell receptor beta chains below, sequenced in a study of blood T cell repertoires in COVID-19. Data came from immunoSEQ multiplex PCR; TCRdb stores just in-frame clones and leaves some out. The data show 90,000 to 150,000 clones, with 75% to 85% seen just once and around 9.3% held by the top ten. The specimen was peripheral blood. These receptors all stem from a human donor in a cohort sampled during active COVID-19.

This chain uses TRBV27 with TRBJ2-5, with 7 nucleotides matching TRBD1. Germline assignment: CDR1 MNHEY and CDR2 SMNVEV (reference sequence). V lost 5 bases to trimming and J lost 5 bases; unmatched junction nucleotides: 8. This CDR3 spans 14 amino acids. The CDR3 reads CASSPRQGRETQYF. CDR3 bases: TGTGCCAGCAGTCCGCGACAGGGTCGGGAGACCCAGTACTTC.

The chain employs TRBV12-3 or TRBV12-4 and TRBJ2-7; D is unresolved. Trimming removed 2 bases at V and 4 bases at J, with 9 bases between. CDR3 length equals 13 residues. The chain's CDR3 is CASSLTAGYEQYF. CDR3 DNA sequence: TGTGCCAGCAGTTTAACTGCTGGTTACGAGCAGTACTTC.

The J gene is TRBJ1-2, the V gene TRBV29-1; the D is unclear. The CDR3 loop spans 12 amino acids. Deletions cut 3 bases from V and 6 bases from J, with 11 bases between. Germline values: CDR1 SQVTM, CDR2 ANQGSEA. The CDR3 DNA reads TGCAGCGTTGAGTCCGAGGTTCATGGCTACACCTTC. Protein sequence: CSVESEVHGYTF.

The V call is TRBV7-9, the J call TRBJ2-3; 10 nucleotides line up with TRBD1. Germline trimming cut 2 bases from V and 4 bases from J; bases unmatched to any gene: 6. Germline CDR1 is SEHNR and CDR2 is FQNEAQ (reference sequence). The CDR3 is 16 amino acids. The CDR3 sequence: CASSLRDRGLSDTQYF. CDR3 nucleotide sequence: TGTGCCAGCAGCTTAAGGGACAGGGGCCTCTCAGATACGCAGTATTTT. Looking up the rest from reference TRBV7-9 and TRBJ2-3 gives the full variable domain: DTGVSQNPRHKITKRGQNVTFRCDPISEHNRLYWYRQTLGQGPEFLTYFQNEAQLEKSRLLSDRFSAERPKGSFSTLEIQRTEQGDSAMYLCASSLRDRGLSDTQYFGPGTRLTVL.

The chain is built from TRBV25-1 and TRBJ2-7; 8 bases align to TRBD2. The CDR3 sequence is 14 residues long. Trimming at V came to 6 bases and at J to 3 bases, leaving 7 bases not matched to a gene. CDR1 is MGHDK and CDR2 is SYGVNS in the germline V gene. The CDR3 spells CASRSGSGGYEQYF. The CDR3 DNA is TGTGCCAGCAGAAGCGGGAGTGGAGGCTACGAGCAGTACTTC.

V and J are TRBV5-6 and TRBJ2-7, with D perhaps matching TRBD2 (6 bases). The CDR3 loop spans 17 amino acids. Germline V lookup: CDR1 SGHDT, CDR2 YYEEEE. The ends were cut back, 1 base at V and 3 bases at J, with 20 bases in the middle. The CDR3 loop is CASSLIIRGRGGYEQYF. The CDR3 DNA sequence: TGTGCCAGCAGCTTGATAATTAGGGGTCGGGGAGGCTACGAGCAGTACTTC.

This chain uses TRBV7-8 with TRBJ2-3; the match to TRBD2 covers 7 bases. Germline lookup yields CDR1 SGHVS and CDR2 FQNEAQ. The V gene end was trimmed by 5 bases and the J gene end by 4 bases; junction bases not matched to a gene: 9. CDR3 length equals 15 residues. The CDR3 DNA is TGTGCCAGCAGCCCGTCCTCGGGAGGTGCAGATACGCAGTATTTT. Its protein is CASSPSSGGADTQYF. Drawing the rest from reference TRBV7-8 and TRBJ2-3, the complete variable domain is GAGVSQSPRYKVAKRGQDVALRCDPISGHVSLFWYQQALGQGPEFLTYFQNEAQLDKSGLPSDRFFAERPEGSVSTLKIQRTQQEDSAVYLCASSPSSGGADTQYFGPGTRLTVL.

The chain has TRBV11-2 and TRBJ2-5; 10 bases are shared with TRBD2. The CDR3 loop spans 16 amino acids. The germline gives CDR1 SGHAT, CDR2 FQNNGV. V lost 5 bases, J lost 5 bases, and 11 bases stayed unmatched. The CDR3 DNA reads TGTGCCAGCAGCCCCGCGGGAGCGGGGGGGTGGGAGACCCAGTACTTC. This gives the protein CASSPAGAGGWETQYF.

The CDR3 coding sequence is TGTGCCAGCCATGACAGGGCCCCGTACGAGCAGTACTTC. It is translated as CASHDRAPYEQYF. V gene TRBV2 combines with J gene TRBJ2-7; 7 positions agree with TRBD1. Trimming cost V 8 bases and J 4 bases; bases outside gene matches: 8. The CDR3 totals 13 residues. The germline CDR1 and CDR2 sequences are SNHLY and FYNNEI. Filled out from reference TRBV2 and TRBJ2-7, the complete variable domain reads EPEVTQTPSHQVTQMGQEVILRCVPISNHLYFYWYRQILGQKVEFLVSFYNNEISEKSEIFDDQFSVERPDGSNFTLKIRSTKLEDSAMYFCASHDRAPYEQYFGPGTRLTVT.

The gene calls are TRBV3-1 (or the pseudogene TRBV3-2) and TRBJ2-7; TRBD2 is a possible D gene (5 bases). There are 14 residues in the CDR3. Germline V gene sequence: CDR1 LGHDT, CDR2 YNNKEL (reference sequence). Trimming took off 1 base at V and 6 bases at J, with 13 bases between the two ends. The CDR3 reads CASSQARTAPEQYF. CDR3 DNA: TGTGCCAGCAGCCAAGCTCGGACTGCCCCCGAGCAGTACTTC.

The V and J genes are TRBV10-3 and TRBJ1-2; D remains unclear. Trimming took off 4 bases at V and 4 bases at J, with 16 bases between the two ends. CDR3 length: 15 amino acids. Germline lookup yields CDR1 ENHRY and CDR2 SYGVKD. In nucleotides, the CDR3 is TGTGCCATCAGTGTTAGGACGGGAAATGTCTATGGCTACACCTTC. Protein product: CAISVRTGNVYGYTF.

The chain couples TRBV5-1 to TRBJ1-2; 7 bases line up with TRBD1. This CDR3 region has 15 residues. Germline-derived CDR1 and CDR2 are SGHRS and YFSETQ. V shed 0 bases, J shed 1 base, and the junction held 3 bases outside the gene matches. The CDR3 is CASSLGQGYNYGYTF. As DNA, the CDR3 is TGCGCCAGCAGCTTGGGACAGGGTTATAACTATGGCTACACCTTC. Using reference TRBV5-1 and TRBJ1-2 for the parts outside the CDR3, the full variable domain is KAGVTQTPRYLIKTRGQQVTLSCSPISGHRSVSWYQQTPGQGLQFLFEYFSETQRNKGNFPGRFSGRQFSNSRSEMNVSTLELGDSALYLCASSLGQGYNYGYTFGSGTRLTVV.

The table lists this clone with a count of one. The chain combines TRBV5-4 with TRBJ2-1, with TRBD2 matching 10 bases. The CDR3 totals 16 residues. CDR1 is SGHNT, CDR2 YYREEE, per germline (reference sequence). The V gene end was trimmed by 4 bases and the J gene end by 2 bases; junction bases not matched to a gene: 6. CDR3 DNA sequence: TGTGCCAGCAGCGGGCGGACTAGCGGCACCTACAATGAGCAGTTCTTC. Its translation: CASSGRTSGTYNEQFF. Using reference TRBV5-4 and TRBJ2-1 for the parts outside the CDR3, the full variable domain is ETGVTQSPTHLIKTRGQQVTLRCSSQSGHNTVSWYQQALGQGPQFIFQYYREEENGRGNFPPRFSGLQFPNYSSELNVNALELDDSALYLCASSGRTSGTYNEQFFGPGTRLTVL.

The chain recombines TRBV12-3 or TRBV12-4 with TRBJ1-5; weak D call: TRBD1 (5 bases). CDR3 length equals 13 residues. Trimming took 6 bases from V and 9 from J, leaving 15 bases between them. CDR3 DNA sequence: TGTGCCAGCAGCAGACAGCTTAAAGCGCCCCAGCATTTT. It specifies CASSRQLKAPQHF.

The rearrangement joins TRBV10-3 to TRBJ2-2; D ambiguous. The CDR3 consists of 16 residues. V lost 0 bases and J lost 3, with 11 bases in between. CDR1 and CDR2 from the germline V gene are ENHRY and SYGVKD. For the CDR3, the DNA is TGTGCCATCAGTGAGTCCCTGAGGCAACACACCGGGGAGCTGTTTTTT. Residues: CAISESLRQHTGELFF.

The chain uses TRBV28 and TRBJ2-7; D might be TRBD1 (5 bases). This CDR3 contains 15 residues. The germline V and J ends were trimmed by 4 bases and 5 bases, with 18 bases remaining between them. The germline gives CDR1 MDHEN, CDR2 SYDVKM. This chain's CDR3 is CASSSPLAGSHEQYF. The CDR3 DNA is TGTGCCAGCAGTTCCCCCCTTGCAGGGTCCCACGAGCAGTACTTC.

The chain recombines TRBV11-2 with TRBJ2-7; the D is unclear. There are 14 residues in the CDR3. Deletions cut 2 bases from V and 0 bases from J, with 8 bases between. Germline values: CDR1 SGHAT, CDR2 FQNNGV. CDR3 sequence: CASSLILDSYEQYF. The CDR3 coding sequence is TGTGCCAGCAGCTTAATATTAGACTCCTACGAGCAGTACTTC.

The count of this clone is one. The rearrangement links TRBV6-5 to TRBJ1-4, with TRBD1 identical over 9 bases. The V gene's germline CDR1 is MNHEY and CDR2 SVGAGI. V lost 0 bases to trimming and J lost 7 bases; unmatched junction nucleotides: 3. This CDR3 comprises 15 residues. This CDR3 reads CASSYSGTGTEKLFF. The CDR3 DNA reads as TGTGCCAGCAGTTACTCGGGGACAGGGACTGAAAAACTGTTTTTT.

The genes are TRBV4-2 and TRBJ2-5; 8 bases are shared with TRBD2. The CDR3 spans 16 residues. Germline CDR1 is LGHNA and CDR2 is YNFKEQ. V lost 1 base, J lost 5 bases, and 9 bases stayed unmatched. CDR3 protein: CASSQGDRQREETQYF. CDR3 DNA sequence: TGTGCCAGCAGCCAAGGTGATCGCCAGCGGGAGGAGACCCAGTACTTC.

This clone occurred a few times. CDR3 residues: CASGAHQGHQPQHF. Written as DNA, the CDR3 is TGTGCCAGCGGGGCCCATCAGGGGCATCAGCCCCAGCATTTT. The chain employs TRBV2 and TRBJ1-5; perhaps TRBD1 as D (6 bases). V was shortened by 8 bases and J by 5 bases, with 16 bases between the two germline ends. CDR3 length: 14 residues. In germline, CDR1 is SNHLY, CDR2 FYNNEI.

This rearrangement joins TRBV28 to TRBJ2-7; 12 bases align to TRBD2. This CDR3 is 15 amino acids long. V trimming: 6 bases; J trimming: 3 bases; junction bases outside the gene matches: 6. Germline CDR1 MDHEN, CDR2 SYDVKM. The CDR3 sequence: CASSRILAGGYEQYF. CDR3 bases: TGTGCCAGCAGCCGTATACTAGCGGGGGGCTACGAGCAGTACTTC.

This clone has a handful of counts. V and J are TRBV7-9 and TRBJ1-5; D is undetermined. The V gene's germline CDR1 is SEHNR and CDR2 FQNEAQ (reference sequence). The V end was cut by 4 bases, the J end by 4 bases, with 5 bases between. The CDR3 is 12 amino acids. CDR3 DNA sequence: TGTGCCAGCAGCTCCGTGAATCAGCCCCAGCATTTT. Amino acid sequence: CASSSVNQPQHF.

The gene calls are TRBV3-1 (or the pseudogene TRBV3-2) and TRBJ2-7; tentative D call: TRBD1 (5 bases). CDR3 size: 16 residues. Per germline, CDR1 LGHDT and CDR2 YNNKEL (reference sequence). With 0 bases removed from V and 1 base from J, the gap between germline ends came to 13 bases. The CDR3 DNA follows: TGTGCCAGCAGCCAAGATATGGCAGGGAAGTCCTACGAGCAGTACTTC. It specifies CASSQDMAGKSYEQYF.

The chain couples TRBV19 to TRBJ1-2, with D maybe TRBD1 (6 bases). Trimming removed 4 bases from V and 4 bases from J, with 25 bases in between. From germline, CDR1 is LNHDA and CDR2 SQIVND (reference sequence). This CDR3 has 18 residues. The CDR3 spells CASSTRGSGGRGLYGYTF. The CDR3 DNA follows: TGTGCCAGTAGTACTCGAGGTAGCGGGGGGCGCGGGCTCTATGGCTACACCTTC.

This chain uses TRBV6-5 with TRBJ2-6; the D is unclear. Germline lookup yields CDR1 MNHEY and CDR2 SVGAGI. Trimming stripped 7 bases from V and 0 bases from J, with 10 bases between. This CDR3 has 15 residues. The CDR3 sequence is CASTPLSSGANVLTF. CDR3 DNA: TGTGCCAGCACCCCCCTTAGCTCTGGGGCCAACGTCCTGACTTTC.

In nucleotides, the CDR3 is TGTGCCAGCAGCAAACGAGTAGCGGGAGTCATAGATACGCAGTATTTT. Translated, it gives CASSKRVAGVIDTQYF. The genes are TRBV21-1 and TRBJ2-3; TRBD2, the D gene given by the table, was not confirmed from the DNA. TRBV21-1 is flagged as a pseudogene. This CDR3 is 16 amino acids long.

This clone has only one observation. The chain uses TRBV14 and TRBJ2-5; 9 bases align to TRBD2. The CDR3 sequence is 17 residues long. The J segment lost 4 bases and the V segment lost 0 bases, leaving 9 bases of the junction unmatched. Germline loops: CDR1 SGHDN, CDR2 FVKESK. CDR3 protein: CASSQDRLAGDVETQYF. The CDR3 nucleotides are TGTGCCAGCAGCCAAGATCGGTTAGCGGGGGATGTAGAGACCCAGTACTTC. Complete variable domain (other parts from reference TRBV14 and TRBJ2-5): EAGVTQFPSHSVIEKGQTVTLRCDPISGHDNLYWYRRVMGKEIKFLLHFVKESKQDESGMPNNRFLAERTGGTYSTLKVQPAELEDSGVYFCASSQDRLAGDVETQYFGPGTRLLVL.